This T cell receptor beta chain was recovered during a study of T cells in Graves' hyperthyroidism and ophthalmopathy. The cohort's ophthalmopathy patients, a group with duration under 3 months, had a Clinical Activity Score of at least 3 and a NOSPECS grade of at least 4. Clinicians diagnosed patients from clinical symptoms, serum thyroxine and TRAb, thyroid ultrasound and orbital computed tomography. The CDR3 regions of TCR beta were amplified from RNA transcripts. HTBI primers were used for first-round RT-PCR of the TCR CDR3. TCRdb processed the multiplex PCR reads anew with MiXCR; each CDR3 protein has one entry. The table includes about 640,000 distinct CDR3 sequences, 14% detected once. General observations from the study: Most clonotypes that expanded in the thyroid above 0.001 also showed up in blood. Progression to ophthalmopathy was predicted a median of approximately seven months early.

The V gene's germline CDR1 is DFQATT and CDR2 SNEGSKA (reference sequence). Trimming cost V 5 bases and J 2 bases; bases outside gene matches: 12. The CDR3 extends over 16 amino acids. Concerning this clonotype: No antigen is known for it.

The sequencing input was blood. This receptor was obtained from a woman aged 45-65 years with Graves' ophthalmopathy. V is TRBV20-1 and J is TRBJ2-7, with TRBD2 matching 10 bases. The CDR3 sequence: CSARGPLAGSPYEQYF. The CDR3 nucleotides read TGCAGTGCTCGGGGACCACTAGCGGGGAGTCCCTACGAGCAGTACTTC.